One and the same sample provided the 8 T cell receptor beta chains below, sequenced in a study of beta chain features in type 1 diabetes. Reverse transcribing all isolated RNA meant expressed TCRB transcripts were sequenced. Data came from immunoSEQ multiplex PCR; TCRdb stores just in-frame clones and leaves some out. The table records around 320,000 clones, 14% of them present only once. Sequencing was carried out using central memory CD4+ T cells from blood. The receptors here all came from a young man in good health.

The chain links TRBV5-1 to TRBJ1-4; 9 bases are a match to TRBD1. V shed 7 bases, J shed 4 bases, and the junction held 5 bases outside the gene matches. Germline V lookup: CDR1 SGHRS, CDR2 YFSETQ. This CDR3 has 14 residues. Here the CDR3 DNA reads TGCGCCAGCTCTAGACAGGGGGATAATGAAAAACTGTTTTTT. Translation gives CASSRQGDNEKLFF. Based on the CDR3 plus reference TRBV5-1 and TRBJ1-4, the full variable domain is KAGVTQTPRYLIKTRGQQVTLSCSPISGHRSVSWYQQTPGQGLQFLFEYFSETQRNKGNFPGRFSGRQFSNSRSEMNVSTLELGDSALYLCASSRQGDNEKLFFGSGTQLSVL.

This clone was seen ten or more times. The V and J genes are TRBV7-2 and TRBJ1-5, with unresolved D. Trimming shortened V by 5 bases and J by 7 bases, and 9 bases separated the two germline ends. Looked up from germline, CDR1 is SGHTA and CDR2 is FQGNSA. This CDR3 region has 12 residues. CDR3 bases: TGTGCCAGCAGCCCCCGGGGACAGCCCCAGCATTTT. Amino acids: CASSPRGQPQHF.

This clone was detected a few times. The chain couples TRBV6-1 to TRBJ1-5, with a tentative D call TRBD1 (5 bases). Trimming stripped 7 bases from V and 4 bases from J, with 17 bases between. CDR1 is MNHNS, CDR2 SASEGT, per germline. This CDR3 contains 15 residues. This CDR3 is CASTAWGNPNQPQHF. The CDR3 DNA follows: TGTGCCAGCACCGCGTGGGGCAATCCGAATCAGCCCCAGCATTTT.

This clone was counted between two and nine times. At one of its ends the junction is not consistent with the germline gene, which may arise from a read error. Other DNA sequences from this sample encode an identical CDR3 as well. This chain connects TRBV5-1 to TRBJ2-5, with D possibly matching TRBD2 (6 bases). Germline V gene data show CDR1 as SGHRS and CDR2 as YFSETQ. The CDR3 extends over 11 amino acids. The chain's CDR3 is CASSLEGTQYF. The CDR3 DNA sequence: TGTGCCAGCAGCTTGGAGGGGACCCAGTACTTC.

The chain combines TRBV30 with TRBJ2-2, with D perhaps TRBD1 (6 bases). This CDR3 contains 13 residues. Germline CDR1 and CDR2: GTSNPN and SVGIG (reference sequence). Trimming stripped 3 bases from V and 5 bases from J, with 10 bases between. The DNA of the CDR3 is TGTGCCTGGAGAGGAACAGGGACCGGGGAGCTGTTTTTT. This gives the protein CAWRGTGTGELFF.

The V gene is TRBV9, the J gene TRBJ1-5; tentative D call: TRBD1 (5 bases). Per the germline V gene, CDR1 is SGDLS and CDR2 is YYNGEE. The CDR3 consists of 11 residues. The V end was cut by 5 bases, the J end by 6 bases, with 6 bases between. This chain's CDR3 is CASRRGQPQHF. The CDR3 DNA reads as TGTGCCAGCAGGAGGGGTCAGCCCCAGCATTTT.

The chain recombines TRBV5-6 with TRBJ1-3; no reliable D call. Germline V CDR1 and CDR2: SGHDT, YYEEEE. This CDR3 is built from 15 residues. V lost 1 base and J lost 0, with 8 bases in between. CDR3 in DNA: TGTGCCAGCAGCTTGAAGGTGTTCTCTGGAAACACCATATATTTT. It yields the protein CASSLKVFSGNTIYF.

V usage is TRBV5-1 and J usage is TRBJ2-7; TRBD2 matches at 7 bases. This CDR3 is built from 14 residues. Trimming removed 0 bases from V and 7 bases from J; junction bases left unmatched: 7. Per the germline V gene, CDR1 is SGHRS and CDR2 is YFSETQ. CDR3 residues: CASSLEGRGREQYV. The CDR3 bases are TGCGCCAGCAGCTTGGAAGGGAGGGGTCGGGAGCAGTACGTC.